The 32 T cell receptor beta chains below all came from one sample that was sequenced in a study of T cell repertoires in cytomegalovirus infection. MiXCR, applied by TCRdb to the reads, yields one record per CDR3 protein. The sample gives fewer than 550,000 distinct CDR3 sequences, 25% to 40% of which show up once; approximately 13% is in the top ten. The sequenced sample consisted of PBMCs. The receptors shown here come from a human donor in good health (CMV status not recorded). Some clones in this sample may be carry-over from other donors' samples.

This clonotype came up a few times. A much larger clone lies a single base off, so this may be a read error. The J gene is TRBJ2-1, the V gene TRBV19; TRBD1 agrees at 9 bases. Germline trimming cut 6 bases from V and 3 bases from J; bases unmatched to any gene: 6. The germline V gene encodes CDR1 LNHDA and CDR2 SQIVND (reference sequence). The CDR3 length is 15 residues. In DNA form, the CDR3 reads TGTGCCAGTAGCTCGGACAGGGGAAGCTACAATGAGCAGTTCTTC. Residues: CASSSDRGSYNEQFF.

The genes are TRBV14 and TRBJ2-3; D possibly corresponds to TRBD1 (5 bases). V gave up 1 base and J gave up 4 bases, with 12 bases separating them. CDR1 is SGHDN, CDR2 FVKESK, per germline. The CDR3 spans 15 residues. The CDR3 protein is CASSQVAGLPDTQYF. CDR3 in DNA: TGTGCCAGCAGCCAAGTAGCAGGGCTCCCAGATACGCAGTATTTT.

This sequence joins TRBV5-1 and TRBJ2-3; the match to TRBD2 covers 14 bases. This CDR3 contains 15 residues. CDR1 and CDR2 (germline): SGHRS, YFSETQ. Trimming cost V 1 base and J 14 bases; bases outside gene matches: 9. Here the CDR3 reads CASSLPGTSGGQVYF. CDR3 DNA: TGCGCCAGCAGCTTGCCGGGGACTAGCGGGGGCCAGGTGTATTTT.

The rearrangement uses TRBV12-3 or TRBV12-4 and TRBJ2-3; D may be TRBD1 (5 bases). The CDR3 contains 14 residues. V was trimmed by 1 base and J by 4 bases, leaving 9 bases between them. Written as DNA, the CDR3 is TGTGCCAGCAGTTTAGGGGGCAGGGCAGATACGCAGTATTTT. Translation: CASSLGGRADTQYF.

In the case of this clonotype: A read error may explain this, as a much larger clone is one base away. The rearrangement uses TRBV7-8 and TRBJ2-7; D not certain. Germline V gene data show CDR1 as SGHVS and CDR2 as FQNEAQ. The CDR3 has 12 residues. CDR3 DNA sequence: TGTGTCAGCAGCTTAGGCCCCTACGAGCAGTACTTC. Translating it yields CVSSLGPYEQYF.

The chain has TRBV7-6 and TRBJ2-1; 14 bases map to TRBD2. This CDR3 is 17 amino acids long. V lost 5 bases and J lost 4; bases outside the gene matches: 7. The germline CDR1 and CDR2 sequences are SGHVS and FNYEAQ. CDR3 sequence (DNA): TGTGCCAGCAGCACCCCGGGACTAGCGGGGGTTTACAATGAGCAGTTCTTC. Protein sequence: CASSTPGLAGVYNEQFF.

This clonotype was found a few times. The chain uses TRBV6-1 and TRBJ2-7, with a possible D match to TRBD2 (7 bases). Per germline, CDR1 MNHNS and CDR2 SASEGT. V was pared by 3 bases and J by 1 base, with 13 bases between. The CDR3 extends over 15 amino acids. CDR3 protein: CASSELGGGSYEQYF. DNA of the CDR3: TGTGCCAGCAGTGAGCTAGGGGGGGGTTCCTACGAGCAGTACTTC.

The chain joins TRBV19 to TRBJ1-6; the D is unclear. V shed 9 bases and J shed 0 bases, with 15 bases lying between them. Germline V CDR1 and CDR2: LNHDA, SQIVND (reference sequence). The CDR3 length is 16 residues. CDR3 region: CASTGRTSSYNSPLHF. The CDR3 bases are TGTGCCAGCACCGGACGGACGAGCTCCTATAATTCACCCCTCCACTTT. Full variable domain (remainder filled in from reference TRBV19 and TRBJ1-6): DGGITQSPKYLFRKEGQNVTLSCEQNLNHDAMYWYRQDPGQGLRLIYYSQIVNDFQKGDIAEGYSVSREKKESFPLTVTSAQKNPTAFYLCASTGRTSSYNSPLHFGNGTRLTVT.

This clonotype was picked up a small number of times. This sequence joins TRBV6-8 and TRBJ2-3; D may correspond to TRBD1 or TRBD2 (5 bases each). CDR3 size: 15 residues. V shed 1 base and J shed 1 base, with 9 bases lying between them. From germline, CDR1 is MNHGY and CDR2 SAAAGT. The DNA of the CDR3 is TGTGCCAGCAGTTACTTCGGGGCCCGCACAGATACGCAGTATTTT. Its translation is CASSYFGARTDTQYF.

This sequence joins TRBV27 and TRBJ2-7; D gene unclear. Per germline, CDR1 MNHEY and CDR2 SMNVEV (reference sequence). The CDR3 length is 14 residues. V was pared by 2 bases and J by 3 bases, with 11 bases between. The CDR3 sequence is CASSLALGIYEQYF. CDR3 coding DNA: TGTGCCAGCAGTTTAGCATTGGGGATCTACGAGCAGTACTTC.

Note on this clonotype: The conserved phenylalanine or tryptophan is not found at the CDR3 terminus, so this likely reflects a read error. The rearrangement joins TRBV7-9 to TRBJ1-1, with 7 bases fitting TRBD1. CDR3 length: 14 amino acids. Trimming removed 4 bases from V and 9 bases from J; junction bases left unmatched: 11. The V gene's germline CDR1 is SEHNR and CDR2 FQNEAQ (reference sequence). The CDR3 protein is CASSWETGETKAFL. CDR3 bases: TGTGCCAGCAGCTGGGAAACAGGGGAAACTAAAGCTTTCTTG.

The chain has TRBV7-2 and TRBJ1-1; D is unresolved. CDR1 is SGHTA and CDR2 is FQGNSA in the germline V gene. V dropped 7 bases and J dropped 8 bases, with 17 bases sitting between them. There are 13 residues in the CDR3. CDR3 sequence (DNA): TGTGCCAGCATCTTCGACCCACAGTGGGAAGCTTTCTTT. It translates to CASIFDPQWEAFF.

This clonotype was seen a few times. The gene calls are TRBV12-3 or TRBV12-4 and TRBJ2-1; D may be TRBD1 or TRBD2 (5 bases each). The V end lost 8 bases, the J end lost 7 bases, and 15 bases lay between the germline ends. The CDR3 covers 13 residues. The CDR3: CASLGERINEQFF. The CDR3 DNA reads as TGTGCCAGCTTAGGGGAGAGAATTAATGAGCAGTTCTTC.

The rearrangement uses TRBV7-4 and TRBJ2-1; 8 bases are shared with TRBD1. The V and J ends lost 6 bases and 6 bases, in that order; junction bases with no gene match: 7. CDR3 length equals 14 residues. Per germline, CDR1 SGHVT and CDR2 SQSDAQ. CDR3 bases: TGTGCCAGCAGGCAGGGGGCTCAATTCAATGAGCAGTTCTTC. Protein: CASRQGAQFNEQFF.

This rearrangement joins TRBV6-6 to TRBJ1-4; 8 bases map to TRBD1. The junction had 4 bases not matched to a gene; V was cut back by 5 bases and J by 5 bases. CDR3 length equals 14 residues. Per germline, CDR1 MNHNY and CDR2 SVGAGI (reference sequence). The CDR3 here is CASSKQGGNEKLFF. CDR3 in DNA: TGTGCCAGCAGTAAACAGGGGGGGAATGAAAAACTGTTTTTT.

The chain uses TRBV3-1 and TRBJ1-2; no definite D call. V lost 2 bases, J lost 8 bases, and 18 bases lay in between. CDR1 LGHDT and CDR2 YNNKEL come from the germline V gene (reference sequence). The CDR3 contains 15 residues. CDR3 residues: CASSQPGRRADGYTF. The CDR3 DNA sequence: TGTGCCAGCAGCCAACCGGGCAGGCGGGCGGACGGCTACACCTTC. The variable domain in full, completed from reference TRBV3-1 and TRBJ1-2, reads DTAVSQTPKYLVTQMGNDKSIKCEQNLGHDTMYWYKQDSKKFLKIMFSYNNKELIINETVPNRFSPKSPDKAHLNLHINSLELGDSAVYFCASSQPGRRADGYTFGSGTRLTVV.

A note on this clonotype: A much larger clone sits a single nucleotide away, making a read error possible. The rearrangement uses TRBV28 and TRBJ2-2; no clear D gene. V was trimmed by 4 bases and J by 7 bases, leaving 19 bases between them. This CDR3 comprises 16 residues. The germline V gene has CDR1 MDHEN and CDR2 SYDVKM. CDR3 protein: CASSSRLRWLNGELFF. The CDR3 DNA is TGTGCCAGCAGTTCAAGGCTAAGGTGGCTTAACGGGGAGCTGTTTTTT. The entire variable domain, with the rest obtained from reference TRBV28 and TRBJ2-2, is as follows: DVKVTQSSRYLVKRTGEKVFLECVQDMDHENMFWYRQDPGLGLRLIYFSYDVKMKEKGDIPEGYSVSREKKERFSLILESASTNQTSMYLCASSSRLRWLNGELFFGEGSRLTVL.

V is TRBV7-8 and J is TRBJ2-7; weak D call: TRBD1 (6 bases). This CDR3 has 15 amino acids. The V end was cut by 5 bases, the J end by 2 bases, with 16 bases between. Looked up from germline, CDR1 is SGHVS and CDR2 is FQNEAQ. CDR3 sequence (DNA): TGTGCCAGCAGCCTACGTCGTGGACAGCCCTACGAGCAGTACTTC. Translating gives CASSLRRGQPYEQYF.

Details on this clonotype: This CDR3 is missing its conserved last phenylalanine or tryptophan, likely due to a read error. The chain recombines TRBV6-6 with TRBJ1-2, with TRBD1 as a possible D gene (5 bases). Germline V gene data show CDR1 as MNHNY and CDR2 as SVGAGI (reference sequence). V lost 5 bases to trimming and J lost 8 bases, with 21 bases between them. The CDR3 runs 15 residues. The DNA of the CDR3 is TGTGCCAGCAGTCCCGATCCGATAGGGACGGAGGGCTACACCTGC. This encodes CASSPDPIGTEGYTC.

The V and J genes are TRBV19 and TRBJ1-5; TRBD1 might be the D (5 bases). In germline, CDR1 is LNHDA, CDR2 SQIVND (reference sequence). V lost 5 bases, J lost 4 bases, and 12 bases lay in between. This CDR3 has 14 amino acids. The chain's CDR3 is CASSPRGLNQPQHF. CDR3 nucleotide sequence: TGTGCCAGTAGTCCACGGGGGTTGAATCAGCCCCAGCATTTT.

This clonotype was recorded a few times. The chain joins TRBV10-3 to TRBJ2-1, with 7 bases that match TRBD2. Looked up from germline, CDR1 is ENHRY and CDR2 is SYGVKD. V trimming: 2 bases; J trimming: 8 bases; junction bases outside the gene matches: 6. CDR3 length: 14 residues. The CDR3 spells CAISEGTTKYEQFF. CDR3 nucleotide sequence: TGTGCCATCAGTGAGGGGACTACCAAGTATGAGCAGTTCTTC.

This clonotype was found a few times. The chain links TRBV29-1 to TRBJ1-2; a weak D match, TRBD1 (5 bases). The CDR3 length is 13 residues. Germline V gene lookup returns CDR1 SQVTM and CDR2 ANQGSEA. The V and J ends lost 4 bases and 4 bases respectively, with 13 bases between them. CDR3 loop: CSVVEQGFYGYTF. In DNA form, the CDR3 reads TGCAGCGTTGTAGAGCAGGGTTTCTATGGCTACACCTTC.

About this clonotype itself: The junction and the germline gene differ at one end; a read error may be behind it. The chain has TRBV7-9 and TRBJ1-2, with D maybe TRBD1 (5 bases). Germline-derived CDR1 and CDR2 are SEHNR and FQNEAQ (reference sequence). The CDR3 sequence is 14 residues long. CDR3 DNA: TGTGCCAGCAGCTTAACGGGGGTGGACTATTGCTACACCTTC. Residues: CASSLTGVDYCYTF.

This clonotype was recorded at least ten times. The chain joins TRBV20-1 to TRBJ1-1; unclear D gene. Looked up from germline, CDR1 is DFQATT and CDR2 is SNEGSKA (reference sequence). V was pared by 5 bases and J by 1 base, with 11 bases between. There are 13 residues in the CDR3. This CDR3 reads CSAFRTANTEAFF. The CDR3 nucleotides are TGCAGTGCTTTCCGGACCGCGAACACTGAAGCTTTCTTT.

This sequence joins TRBV20-1 and TRBJ1-2; no clear D gene. The germline V gene encodes CDR1 DFQATT and CDR2 SNEGSKA (reference sequence). V was cut by 1 base and J by 4 bases, with 16 bases left in between. This CDR3 comprises 15 residues. CDR3 protein: CSARAPGRGGYGYTF. The CDR3 nucleotides read TGCAGTGCTAGAGCCCCCGGTCGGGGAGGCTATGGCTACACCTTC.

The chain links TRBV20-1 to TRBJ2-3; the D is unclear. CDR1 DFQATT and CDR2 SNEGSKA come from the germline V gene (reference sequence). CDR3 length equals 10 residues. The CDR3 reads CSLRTDTQYF. The CDR3 nucleotides are TGCAGCCTTCGAACGGATACGCAGTATTTT.

This clonotype was picked up a small number of times. The chain uses TRBV18 and TRBJ2-2; the D gene could be TRBD1 or TRBD2 (5 bases each). The CDR3 spans 13 residues. Germline V gene sequence: CDR1 KGHSH, CDR2 LQKENI. V lost 4 bases, J lost 7 bases, and 10 bases lay in between. The chain's CDR3 is CASSRDHGGELFF. The CDR3 DNA sequence: TGTGCCAGCTCACGGGACCACGGCGGGGAGCTGTTTTTT.

The sample holds a few counts of this clonotype. The chain couples TRBV7-9 to TRBJ1-4; D possibly corresponds to TRBD1 (6 bases). Between the trimmed V and J ends, which lost 5 bases and 4 bases, there was a span of 14 bases. Per germline, CDR1 SEHNR and CDR2 FQNEAQ (reference sequence). The CDR3 is 15 amino acids. CDR3 region: CASSPTGTFNEKLFF. For the CDR3, the DNA is TGTGCCAGCAGCCCGACCGGGACATTTAATGAAAAACTGTTTTTT. Full variable domain (rest looked up from reference TRBV7-9 and TRBJ1-4): DTGVSQNPRHKITKRGQNVTFRCDPISEHNRLYWYRQTLGQGPEFLTYFQNEAQLEKSRLLSDRFSAERPKGSFSTLEIQRTEQGDSAMYLCASSPTGTFNEKLFFGSGTQLSVL.

With regard to this clonotype: The junction departs from germline at one end; a sequencing error may be responsible. V usage is TRBV12-3 or TRBV12-4 and J usage is TRBJ2-2, with 7 bases matching TRBD1. CDR3 length: 15 amino acids. The CDR3 DNA is TGTGCCATCAACCTACTACAGGGGAACAACGGGGAGCTGTTATTT. It codes for CAINLLQGNNGELLF.

This sequence joins TRBV6-1 and TRBJ2-7, with 9 nucleotides matching TRBD1. CDR3 size: 14 residues. Germline values: CDR1 MNHNS, CDR2 SASEGT. V lost 7 bases to trimming and J lost 4 bases; unmatched junction nucleotides: 8. In nucleotides, the CDR3 is TGTGCCAGCAAAATCGGGACAGGGCGATACGAGCAGTACTTC. Translated, it gives CASKIGTGRYEQYF.

The CDR3 DNA sequence: TGTGCCAGCATAGGACAGGTTGAGGGCGGAAAACTGTTTTTT. Its translation: CASIGQVEGGKLFF. V usage is TRBV2 and J usage is TRBJ1-4; 7 nucleotides agree with TRBD1. This CDR3 spans 14 amino acids. V dropped 7 bases and J dropped 10; count of bases not matched to a gene: 12. The germline gives CDR1 SNHLY, CDR2 FYNNEI.

The J gene is TRBJ2-7, the V gene TRBV6-2 or TRBV6-3; D gene ambiguous. In germline, CDR1 is MNHEY, CDR2 SVGEGT. The CDR3 runs to 15 residues. The V end was cut by 6 bases, the J end by 2 bases, with 17 bases between. The CDR3 bases are TGTGCCAGCAGGCCACCGAAGGGATCCACCTACGAGCAGTACTTC. Amino acids: CASRPPKGSTYEQYF.